A selection of T cell receptor beta chains follows, all from one sample in a study of control samples from healthy donors and cancer patients. Assay: immunoSEQ multiplex PCR; the TCRdb copy retains only in-frame clones and omits some. In the table there are over 50,000 clones, approximately 80% of which are singletons. Material for sequencing was blood. These TCRs come from a man between 65 and 85 years old in good health. Each CDR3 is given with its conserved first and last residue. The order of the fields is V gene, D gene, clone size, J gene, CDR3 DNA, CDR3 protein. A D gene is named only where the DNA matches it firmly. Only some rows state a clone size, as once, few, many or a class for expanded clones.

V gene: TRBV3-1/TRBV3-2
D gene: -
clone size: -
J gene: TRBJ1-2
CDR3 DNA: TGTGCCAGCAGCCAAGATCGGGCTGGAGGCTACACCTTC
CDR3 protein: CASSQDRAGGYTF

V gene: TRBV29-1
D gene: -
clone size: -
J gene: TRBJ2-7
CDR3 DNA: TGCAGCGTTGTGAGGGGAAGCTCCTACGAGCAGTACTTC
CDR3 protein: CSVVRGSSYEQYF

V gene: TRBV11-3
D gene: -
clone size: -
J gene: TRBJ2-1
CDR3 DNA: TGTGCCAGCAGCTTAAATATGGCGGGGGAGCAGTTCTTC
CDR3 protein: CASSLNMAGEQFF

V gene: TRBV28
D gene: -
clone size: -
J gene: TRBJ2-1
CDR3 DNA: TGTGCCAGCAGTAATACAGGGACCTCCTACAATGAGCAGTTCTTC
CDR3 protein: CASSNTGTSYNEQFF

V gene: TRBV14
D gene: -
clone size: -
J gene: TRBJ2-7
CDR3 DNA: TGTGCCAGCAGCCCACCGTGGTCCCACGAGCAGTACTTC
CDR3 protein: CASSPPWSHEQYF

V gene: TRBV5-1
D gene: TRBD1
clone size: -
J gene: TRBJ2-7
CDR3 DNA: TGCGCCAGCAGCTTGGCCGGGGACAGGAACTACGAGCAGTACTTC
CDR3 protein: CASSLAGDRNYEQYF

V gene: TRBV6-6
D gene: TRBD1
clone size: -
J gene: TRBJ1-4
CDR3 DNA: TGTGCCAGCAGTCAGGAGGGGGCCTCGAATGAAAAACTGTTTTTT
CDR3 protein: CASSQEGASNEKLFF

V gene: TRBV6-6
D gene: -
clone size: few
J gene: TRBJ1-5
CDR3 DNA: TGTGCCAGCAGTTACAAAAATAGCAATCAGCCCCAGCATTTT
CDR3 protein: CASSYKNSNQPQHF

V gene: TRBV6-6
D gene: -
clone size: -
J gene: TRBJ1-2
CDR3 DNA: TGTGCCAGCAGTTACGCGAGGGGGACGGGCGGCTACACCTTC
CDR3 protein: CASSYARGTGGYTF

V gene: TRBV19
D gene: TRBD1
clone size: -
J gene: TRBJ1-5
CDR3 DNA: TGTGCCAGTAGTCCGACAGGGGGGTATAGCAATCAGCCCCAGCATTTT
CDR3 protein: CASSPTGGYSNQPQHF

V gene: TRBV3-1/TRBV3-2
D gene: -
clone size: -
J gene: TRBJ1-1
CDR3 DNA: TGTGCCAGCAGCTACGGGAACACTGAAGCTTTCTTT
CDR3 protein: CASSYGNTEAFF

V gene: TRBV6-5
D gene: -
clone size: -
J gene: TRBJ1-2
CDR3 DNA: TGTGCCAGCAGCAGGTACCGGAGGGACTATGGCTACACCTTC
CDR3 protein: CASSRYRRDYGYTF

V gene: TRBV6-2/TRBV6-3
D gene: TRBD2
clone size: few
J gene: TRBJ2-2
CDR3 DNA: TGTGCCAGCAGTCCCCGGGGTCGAGGACTAGCCGGGGAGCTGTTTTTT
CDR3 protein: CASSPRGRGLAGELFF

V gene: TRBV28
D gene: -
clone size: -
J gene: TRBJ1-2
CDR3 DNA: TGTGCCAGCATCCCCGCAGGAAACTATGGCTACACCTTC
CDR3 protein: CASIPAGNYGYTF

V gene: TRBV14
D gene: -
clone size: -
J gene: TRBJ1-3
CDR3 DNA: TGTGCCAGCAGCCAAATGACAGCCTCTGGAAACACCATATATTTT
CDR3 protein: CASSQMTASGNTIYF

V gene: TRBV28
D gene: -
clone size: -
J gene: TRBJ2-5
CDR3 DNA: TGTGCCAGCAGTAGGGCGGCACAAGAGACCCAGTACTTC
CDR3 protein: CASSRAAQETQYF

V gene: TRBV15
D gene: TRBD2
clone size: -
J gene: TRBJ2-2
CDR3 DNA: TGTGCCACCAGCAGAGATACTAGCGCGAACACCGGGGAGCTGTTTTTT
CDR3 protein: CATSRDTSANTGELFF

V gene: TRBV3-1/TRBV3-2
D gene: TRBD1
clone size: -
J gene: TRBJ1-1
CDR3 DNA: TGTGCCAGCAGCCAAGGGGAGGGACAGGGGAGAGCTTTCTTT
CDR3 protein: CASSQGEGQGRAFF

V gene: TRBV18
D gene: TRBD1
clone size: -
J gene: TRBJ1-2
CDR3 DNA: TGTGCCAGCTCACCACCGTCGTCAGGGGGACTCTATGGCTACACCTTC
CDR3 protein: CASSPPSSGGLYGYTF

V gene: TRBV27
D gene: -
clone size: few
J gene: TRBJ1-2
CDR3 DNA: TGTGCCAGCAGTGCGGGGCAGAACTATGGCTACACCTTC
CDR3 protein: CASSAGQNYGYTF

V gene: TRBV27
D gene: -
clone size: -
J gene: TRBJ1-1
CDR3 DNA: TGTGCCAGCAGCCGGGAGCTAGACAATGCGGGTGAAGCTTTCTTT
CDR3 protein: CASSRELDNAGEAFF

V gene: TRBV4-2
D gene: TRBD1
clone size: -
J gene: TRBJ1-1
CDR3 DNA: TGTGCCAGCAGCCAAGATATGGGGACAGGAAAGTGGGCTTTCTTT
CDR3 protein: CASSQDMGTGKWAFF

V gene: TRBV7-9
D gene: TRBD1
clone size: -
J gene: TRBJ1-1
CDR3 DNA: TGTGCCAGCAGACGGGACAGTAAGGACACTGAAGCTTTCTTT
CDR3 protein: CASRRDSKDTEAFF

V gene: TRBV6-5
D gene: -
clone size: -
J gene: TRBJ2-5
CDR3 DNA: TGTGCCAGCAGTTACAAGGTCCAAGAGACCCAGTACTTC
CDR3 protein: CASSYKVQETQYF

V gene: TRBV7-9
D gene: -
clone size: -
J gene: TRBJ1-1
CDR3 DNA: TGTGCCAGCAGCTGGGACCAACTGAACACTGAAGCTTTCTTT
CDR3 protein: CASSWDQLNTEAFF

V gene: TRBV3-1/TRBV3-2
D gene: TRBD1
clone size: -
J gene: TRBJ1-2
CDR3 DNA: TGTGCCAGCAGGAAGGACAGGGGGTACGGTCCCTACACCTTC
CDR3 protein: CASRKDRGYGPYTF

V gene: TRBV7-2
D gene: TRBD1
clone size: -
J gene: TRBJ1-2
CDR3 DNA: TGTGCCAGCAGCTTATCTGGGACAGGGGATGGCTACACCTTC
CDR3 protein: CASSLSGTGDGYTF

V gene: TRBV7-8
D gene: -
clone size: -
J gene: TRBJ2-7
CDR3 DNA: TGTGCCAGCAGTCCAGACAGACCCTACGAGCAGTACTTC
CDR3 protein: CASSPDRPYEQYF

V gene: TRBV7-6
D gene: TRBD2
clone size: -
J gene: TRBJ2-7
CDR3 DNA: TGTGCCAGCAGCTTAGTACCTAGCGGGGACTACGAGCAGTACTTC
CDR3 protein: CASSLVPSGDYEQYF

V gene: TRBV7-2
D gene: -
clone size: -
J gene: TRBJ2-7
CDR3 DNA: TGTGCCAGCAGCTTATCCGAGACAGCTTTCTACGAGCAGTACTTC
CDR3 protein: CASSLSETAFYEQYF

V gene: TRBV5-1
D gene: TRBD1
clone size: -
J gene: TRBJ1-1
CDR3 DNA: TGCGCCAGCAGCTTGGGTCCAGGGGGCACTGAAGCTTTCTTT
CDR3 protein: CASSLGPGGTEAFF

V gene: TRBV7-6
D gene: -
clone size: -
J gene: TRBJ1-3
CDR3 DNA: TGTGCCAGCAGTTTGACCGGAAAGGACTCTGGAAACACCATATATTTT
CDR3 protein: CASSLTGKDSGNTIYF

V gene: TRBV7-2
D gene: TRBD1
clone size: -
J gene: TRBJ1-2
CDR3 DNA: TGTGCCAGCAGCTTAGCGAACAGGGGGCATGGCTACACCTTC
CDR3 protein: CASSLANRGHGYTF

V gene: TRBV3-1/TRBV3-2
D gene: TRBD2
clone size: -
J gene: TRBJ2-1
CDR3 DNA: TGTGCCAGCAGCCCCCTAGCGGGGGTGGTCCCCGATGAGCAGTTCTTC
CDR3 protein: CASSPLAGVVPDEQFF

V gene: TRBV11-3
D gene: TRBD1
clone size: few
J gene: TRBJ2-3
CDR3 DNA: TGTGCCAGCAGCTCCCGGGACAGGGAAAAAGATACGCAGTATTTT
CDR3 protein: CASSSRDREKDTQYF

V gene: TRBV6-5
D gene: -
clone size: -
J gene: TRBJ2-2
CDR3 DNA: TGTGCCAGCGGAGGGGGGAGCGGGGAGCTGTTTTTT
CDR3 protein: CASGGGSGELFF

V gene: TRBV3-1/TRBV3-2
D gene: -
clone size: few
J gene: TRBJ1-2
CDR3 DNA: TGTGCCAGCAGCCAGGAGACCTATGGCTACACCTTC
CDR3 protein: CASSQETYGYTF

V gene: TRBV19
D gene: -
clone size: -
J gene: TRBJ1-4
CDR3 DNA: TGTGCCAGTAGTATGCAGGGAGGGACTAATGAAAAACTGTTTTTT
CDR3 protein: CASSMQGGTNEKLFF

V gene: TRBV28
D gene: TRBD1
clone size: -
J gene: TRBJ2-2
CDR3 DNA: TGTGCCAGCATCCACGGGGACAGGGAAATCGGGGAGCTGTTTTTT
CDR3 protein: CASIHGDREIGELFF

V gene: TRBV2
D gene: TRBD1
clone size: -
J gene: TRBJ2-2
CDR3 DNA: TGTGCCAGCAACCCGCAGACAGGGATAAACACCGGGGAGCTGTTTTTT
CDR3 protein: CASNPQTGINTGELFF

V gene: TRBV2
D gene: TRBD1
clone size: -
J gene: TRBJ1-4
CDR3 DNA: TGTGCCAGCCTCCGGGACAGGATGGCAACTAATGAAAAACTGTTTTTT
CDR3 protein: CASLRDRMATNEKLFF

V gene: TRBV18
D gene: -
clone size: -
J gene: TRBJ1-4
CDR3 DNA: TGTGCCAGCTCCGGACAGAACAATGAAAAACTGTTTTTT
CDR3 protein: CASSGQNNEKLFF

V gene: TRBV4-2
D gene: TRBD1
clone size: -
J gene: TRBJ1-1
CDR3 DNA: TGTGCCAGCAGCCAAGACAGGGGGTTCAACACTGAAGCTTTCTTT
CDR3 protein: CASSQDRGFNTEAFF

V gene: TRBV7-2
D gene: -
clone size: few
J gene: TRBJ1-1
CDR3 DNA: TGTGCCAGCAGCAGAGGGGATACGCAGTTTGAAGCTTTCTTT
CDR3 protein: CASSRGDTQFEAFF

V gene: TRBV11-3
D gene: TRBD1
clone size: -
J gene: TRBJ1-4
CDR3 DNA: TGTGCCAGCAGCACCGGGACAGGGGATGAAAAACTGTTTTTT
CDR3 protein: CASSTGTGDEKLFF

V gene: TRBV5-1
D gene: -
clone size: -
J gene: TRBJ1-2
CDR3 DNA: TGCGCCAGCAGCTTGTCGACGGGGGGCGTGGATGGCTACACCTTC
CDR3 protein: CASSLSTGGVDGYTF

V gene: TRBV10-3
D gene: -
clone size: -
J gene: TRBJ2-5
CDR3 DNA: TGTGCCATCAGTGATCGGATGGGTGAGACCCAGTACTTC
CDR3 protein: CAISDRMGETQYF

V gene: TRBV7-9
D gene: -
clone size: -
J gene: TRBJ1-1
CDR3 DNA: TGTGCCAGCAGCTTAAACGGTCCGAACACTGAAGCTTTCTTT
CDR3 protein: CASSLNGPNTEAFF

V gene: TRBV6-6
D gene: -
clone size: -
J gene: TRBJ2-2
CDR3 DNA: TGTGCCAGCAGCCCCGACTACACCGGGGAGCTGTTTTTT
CDR3 protein: CASSPDYTGELFF

V gene: TRBV27
D gene: TRBD2
clone size: -
J gene: TRBJ2-1
CDR3 DNA: TGTGCCAGCACCCCTCGCCCCCCCGGGACTAGTTTTCCTGAGCAGTTCTTC
CDR3 protein: CASTPRPPGTSFPEQFF

V gene: TRBV11-2
D gene: TRBD1
clone size: -
J gene: TRBJ1-6
CDR3 DNA: TGTGCCAGCAGCTTCCATACAGGGGAGAATTCACCCCTCCACTTT
CDR3 protein: CASSFHTGENSPLHF

V gene: TRBV5-1
D gene: -
clone size: -
J gene: TRBJ2-2
CDR3 DNA: TGCGCCAGCAGCTTGGTTCCAGTTTCCCCGAACACCGGGGAGCTGTTTTTT
CDR3 protein: CASSLVPVSPNTGELFF

V gene: TRBV30
D gene: TRBD1
clone size: -
J gene: TRBJ1-2
CDR3 DNA: TGTGCCTCCACAGGGGGCGGGTCGGGCTATGGCTACACCTTC
CDR3 protein: CASTGGGSGYGYTF

V gene: TRBV7-9
D gene: TRBD1
clone size: few
J gene: TRBJ1-4
CDR3 DNA: TGTGCCAGCAGCTTCGGGACAGGAGAGGAAAAACTGTTTTTT
CDR3 protein: CASSFGTGEEKLFF

V gene: TRBV18
D gene: TRBD1
clone size: -
J gene: TRBJ2-5
CDR3 DNA: TGTGCCAGCTCACCCGGACAGGGAGGAGAGACCCAGTACTTC
CDR3 protein: CASSPGQGGETQYF

V gene: TRBV2
D gene: -
clone size: -
J gene: TRBJ1-3
CDR3 DNA: TGTGCCAGCAGTTTAGTCAGAGGCGCTGGAAACACCATATATTTT
CDR3 protein: CASSLVRGAGNTIYF

V gene: TRBV6-6
D gene: -
clone size: -
J gene: TRBJ2-1
CDR3 DNA: TGTGCCAGCACCAGACCCTTTGGAGAGCAGTTCTTC
CDR3 protein: CASTRPFGEQFF

V gene: TRBV9
D gene: -
clone size: -
J gene: TRBJ2-7
CDR3 DNA: TGTGCCAGCAGCGTAGCCTACGGACGAGATCCCGAGCAGTACTTC
CDR3 protein: CASSVAYGRDPEQYF

V gene: TRBV5-4
D gene: TRBD2
clone size: -
J gene: TRBJ2-1
CDR3 DNA: TGTGCCAGCCGCGGGAGCCTGGTGGAGGACAATGAGCAGTTCTTC
CDR3 protein: CASRGSLVEDNEQFF

V gene: TRBV24-1
D gene: -
clone size: few
J gene: TRBJ2-2
CDR3 DNA: TGTGCCACCAGTGATCCGAAACCCCCGAACACCGGGGAGCTGTTTTTT
CDR3 protein: CATSDPKPPNTGELFF